The present T cell receptor (beta chain) was sequenced within a study of early T cells in non-severe SARS-CoV-2 infection. Unique molecular identifiers were attached to individual cDNA molecules. TCRdb recomputed calls from the 5' RACE reads with MiXCR, one row per CDR3 protein. Of around 64,000 distinct CDR3 sequences in the sample, 10% to 15% were seen once. Germline-derived CDR1 and CDR2 are MNHEY and SVGAGI. The CDR3 totals 14 residues. V lost 6 bases and J 2 bases, leaving 13 bases between the germline ends. In this sample, this clonotype turned up a few times. The chain links TRBV6-5 to TRBJ1-1; TRBD1 is a possible D gene (6 bases). The sequenced sample was whole blood, obtained at baseline. The sequence was collected from an adult who was a healthcare worker with PCR-confirmed SARS-CoV-2 infection or an uninfected control (not recorded which). The CDR3 spells CASRRGGLNTEAFF. For the CDR3, the DNA is TGTGCCAGCAGACGTGGGGGGCTTAACACTGAAGCTTTCTTT.